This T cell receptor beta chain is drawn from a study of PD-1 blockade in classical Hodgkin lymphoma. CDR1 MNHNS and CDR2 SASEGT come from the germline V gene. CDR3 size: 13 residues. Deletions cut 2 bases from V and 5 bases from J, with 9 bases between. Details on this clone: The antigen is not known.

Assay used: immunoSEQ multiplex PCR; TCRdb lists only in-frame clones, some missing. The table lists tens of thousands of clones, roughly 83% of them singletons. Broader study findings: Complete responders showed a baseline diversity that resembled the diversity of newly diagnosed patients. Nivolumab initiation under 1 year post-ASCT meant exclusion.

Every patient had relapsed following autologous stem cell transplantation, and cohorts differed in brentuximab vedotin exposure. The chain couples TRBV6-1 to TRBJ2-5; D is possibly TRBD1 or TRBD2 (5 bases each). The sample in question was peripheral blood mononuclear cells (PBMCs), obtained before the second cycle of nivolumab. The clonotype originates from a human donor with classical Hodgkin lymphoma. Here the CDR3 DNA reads TGTGCCAGCAGTGAACAGGGACGGGAGACCCAGTACTTC. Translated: CASSEQGRETQYF.